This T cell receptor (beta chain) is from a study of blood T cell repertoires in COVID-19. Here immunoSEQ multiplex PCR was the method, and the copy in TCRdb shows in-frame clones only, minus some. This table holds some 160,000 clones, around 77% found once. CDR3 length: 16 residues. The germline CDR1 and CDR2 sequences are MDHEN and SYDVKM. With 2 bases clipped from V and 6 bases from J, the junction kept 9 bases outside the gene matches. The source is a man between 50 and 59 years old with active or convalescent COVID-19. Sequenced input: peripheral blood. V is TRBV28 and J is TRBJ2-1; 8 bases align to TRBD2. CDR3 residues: CASSLLAGHTRNEQFF. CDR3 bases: TGTGCCAGCAGTTTACTAGCGGGCCACACTCGCAATGAGCAGTTCTTC.